Below, 20 T cell receptor beta chains from the same sample are listed, as sequenced in a study of blood T cell repertoires in COVID-19. Libraries were prepared by immunoSEQ multiplex PCR; TCRdb keeps only in-frame clonotypes and omits some of them. Found here are some 290,000 clones, approximately 90% of them singletons; the top ten hold 2.3%. Sequencing was done on a sample of PBMCs or T cells enriched from blood (not recorded which). Receptors originate from a woman aged 40 to 55 with acute COVID-19.

This rearrangement joins TRBV18 to TRBJ2-7, with D possibly TRBD1 on 6 matching bases. The CDR3 extends over 14 amino acids. Trimming removed 4 bases at V and 3 bases at J, with 13 bases between. CDR1 is KGHSH, CDR2 LQKENI, per germline. This chain's CDR3 is CASSQNEGDYEQYF. DNA for the CDR3: TGTGCCAGCTCACAGAATGAGGGGGACTACGAGCAGTACTTC.

V gene TRBV27 combines with J gene TRBJ2-2, with D maybe TRBD1 (6 bases). This CDR3 has 18 amino acids. Trimming removed 4 bases from V and 7 bases from J, with 25 bases in between. Germline V gene lookup returns CDR1 MNHEY and CDR2 SMNVEV (reference sequence). CDR3 protein: CASSWGSGRDTQGGELFF. In DNA form, the CDR3 reads TGTGCCAGCAGTTGGGGGAGTGGAAGGGACACCCAGGGCGGGGAGCTGTTTTTT.

This chain joins TRBV2 and TRBJ2-2; 14 bases align to TRBD2. The CDR3 runs to 15 residues. CDR1 is SNHLY, CDR2 FYNNEI, per germline. V lost 6 bases to trimming and J lost 5 bases; unmatched junction nucleotides: 2. CDR3 nucleotides: TGTGCCAGCAGCGGGACTAGCGGGGGAACCGGGGAGCTGTTTTTT. Its translation is CASSGTSGGTGELFF.

This chain connects TRBV12-5 to TRBJ2-3; maybe TRBD2 (6 bases). The CDR3 spans 16 residues. Between the trimmed V and J ends, which lost 0 bases and 3 bases, there was a span of 13 bases. Germline CDR1 reads LGHNT; CDR2 reads FRNRAP. The CDR3 here is CASGLVPGSSTDTQYF. DNA of the CDR3: TGTGCTAGTGGTTTGGTACCCGGGAGCTCGACAGATACGCAGTATTTT.

The chain combines TRBV11-3 with TRBJ2-1; D is uncertain. With 4 bases removed from V and 1 base from J, the gap between germline ends came to 11 bases. The CDR3 totals 15 residues. CDR1 and CDR2 from the germline V gene are SGHNT and YENEEA. The CDR3 DNA follows: TGTGCCAGCAGCTCTGGAGAGCAATCCTACAATGAGCAGTTCTTC. It is translated as CASSSGEQSYNEQFF.

This clone was recorded a few times. The chain links TRBV4-3 to TRBJ1-5; D gene ambiguous. The CDR3 contains 16 residues. The V and J ends lost 0 bases and 4 bases respectively, with 13 bases between them. Germline V CDR1 and CDR2: LGHNA, YSLEER. CDR3 residues: CASSQEPAGPNQPQHF. The CDR3 DNA sequence: TGCGCCAGCAGCCAAGAACCGGCAGGCCCTAATCAGCCCCAGCATTTT.

This chain joins TRBV9 and TRBJ2-5, with a tentative D call TRBD1 (5 bases). Trimming took 4 bases from V and 1 from J, leaving 8 bases between them. The germline V gene has CDR1 SGDLS and CDR2 YYNGEE. This CDR3 has 13 residues. The CDR3 here is CASSPDTQETQYF. CDR3 bases: TGTGCCAGCAGCCCGGACACCCAAGAGACCCAGTACTTC.

CDR3 sequence: CAWGGDSPNEQFF. The CDR3 nucleotides read TGTGCCTGGGGCGGAGATTCCCCAAATGAGCAGTTCTTC. This chain connects TRBV30 to TRBJ2-1, with D unclear. The V and J ends lost 5 bases and 7 bases respectively, with 15 bases between them. This CDR3 is 13 amino acids long. The germline CDR1 and CDR2 sequences are GTSNPN and SVGIG (reference sequence). Combining the CDR3 with reference TRBV30 and TRBJ2-1 gives the whole variable domain SQTIHQWPATLVQPVGSPLSLECTVEGTSNPNLYWYRQAAGRGLQLLFYSVGIGQISSEVPQNLSASRPQDRQFILSSKKLLLSDSGFYLCAWGGDSPNEQFFGPGTRLTVL.

V gene TRBV24-1 combines with J gene TRBJ2-7, with 7 nucleotides matching TRBD1. The CDR3 spans 14 residues. Trimming at V came to 7 bases and at J to 2 bases, leaving 7 bases not matched to a gene. Germline values: CDR1 KGHDR, CDR2 SFDVKD. The CDR3 sequence: CATRSDRAPYEQYF. In DNA, the CDR3 is TGTGCCACCAGGTCAGACAGGGCACCCTACGAGCAGTACTTC.

The chain links TRBV7-2 to TRBJ2-3; TRBD1 is a possible D gene (5 bases). Per germline, CDR1 SGHTA and CDR2 FQGNSA. The V and J ends lost 3 bases and 3 bases respectively, with 7 bases between them. The CDR3 contains 13 residues. The CDR3 region is CASSLRQTDTQYF. The CDR3 DNA follows: TGTGCCAGCAGCTTGAGACAGACAGATACGCAGTATTTT.

V gene TRBV7-2 combines with J gene TRBJ2-5, with 10 bases fitting TRBD1. This CDR3 comprises 16 residues. The V segment lost 5 bases and the J segment 5 bases; nucleotides outside the gene matches: 11. Per germline, CDR1 SGHTA and CDR2 FQGNSA. Here the CDR3 reads CASSLRLGQGTETQYF. DNA for the CDR3: TGTGCCAGCAGCCTTAGATTGGGACAGGGGACGGAGACCCAGTACTTC.

This chain connects TRBV18 to TRBJ2-7; the D gene is possibly TRBD1 (6 bases). CDR1 and CDR2 from the germline V gene are KGHSH and LQKENI. V was cut by 3 bases and J by 7 bases, with 13 bases left in between. The CDR3 contains 13 residues. The CDR3 sequence: CASSPSSTGEQYF. The DNA of the CDR3 is TGTGCCAGCTCACCCTCGTCCACAGGGGAGCAGTACTTC.

The chain joins TRBV5-6 to TRBJ2-1; TRBD2 aligns across 16 bases. The CDR3 has 18 amino acids. Looked up from germline, CDR1 is SGHDT and CDR2 is YYEEEE. The trim removed 6 bases at V and 4 bases at J, leaving 10 bases unmatched. The CDR3 loop reads CASTLGTSGGAGYNEQFF. The CDR3 nucleotides are TGTGCCAGCACCCTAGGGACTAGCGGGGGGGCAGGTTACAATGAGCAGTTCTTC.

The CDR3 nucleotides are TGTGCCAGCAGTTCACTACAGGGGGCGCGGAACACTGAAGCTTTCTTT. Protein product: CASSSLQGARNTEAFF. V and J are TRBV27 and TRBJ1-1; TRBD1 matches 9 bases. V lost 4 bases, J lost 1 base, and 7 bases stayed unmatched. The CDR3 runs to 16 residues. In germline, CDR1 is MNHEY, CDR2 SMNVEV (reference sequence).

This clone was observed a few times. The rearrangement joins TRBV18 to TRBJ2-7, with 8 bases fitting TRBD2. V trimming: 6 bases; J trimming: 5 bases; junction bases outside the gene matches: 12. Looked up from germline, CDR1 is KGHSH and CDR2 is LQKENI. CDR3 length equals 15 residues. The CDR3 sequence is CASSLSSSGLNEQYF. The CDR3 DNA follows: TGTGCCAGCTCGCTGTCGTCTAGCGGGTTGAACGAGCAGTACTTC.

This chain's CDR3 is CASSPPGARGGLYEQYF. In nucleotides, the CDR3 is TGTGCCAGCTCACCGCCCGGAGCGCGGGGGGGCCTTTACGAGCAGTACTTC. V gene TRBV18 combines with J gene TRBJ2-7, with 9 nucleotides matching TRBD2. This CDR3 comprises 17 residues. Germline assignment: CDR1 KGHSH and CDR2 LQKENI. Trimming took 3 bases from V and 4 from J; bases not matched to a gene: 13.

The J gene is TRBJ2-7, the V gene TRBV4-1, with 8 bases lining up with TRBD1. The CDR3 is 18 residues long. The J segment lost 3 bases and the V segment lost 3 bases, leaving 16 bases of the junction unmatched. Germline CDR1 reads MGHRA; CDR2 reads YSYEKL. The CDR3 is CASSQDSPGQALVYEQYF. The CDR3, as DNA: TGCGCCAGCAGCCAGGATTCCCCGGGACAGGCCCTCGTCTACGAGCAGTACTTC.

V usage is TRBV24-1 and J usage is TRBJ1-4, with 8 bases aligning to TRBD1. Trimming removed 4 bases from V and 4 bases from J; junction bases left unmatched: 7. This CDR3 is 16 amino acids long. Germline V lookup: CDR1 KGHDR, CDR2 SFDVKD. CDR3 region: CATSEPTGGGNEKLFF. The CDR3 region has the DNA TGTGCCACCAGTGAACCAACAGGGGGGGGTAATGAAAAACTGTTTTTT.

The chain is built from TRBV21-1 and TRBJ1-1; the tabulated D call, TRBD1, remains unverified against the DNA. TRBV21-1 is classified as a pseudogene. The CDR3 consists of 17 residues. CDR3 amino acids: CASSPSVGQGPNTEAFF. The CDR3 DNA sequence: TGTGCCAGCAGCCCTTCAGTAGGACAGGGGCCAAACACTGAAGCTTTCTTT.

This clone was seen a handful of times. The chain links TRBV5-1 to TRBJ1-2; no firm D call. This CDR3 spans 13 amino acids. The ends were cut back, 4 bases at V and 4 bases at J, with 11 bases in the middle. Per the germline V gene, CDR1 is SGHRS and CDR2 is YFSETQ. The CDR3 nucleotides read TGCGCCAGCAGCCCCAGAATACCCTATGGCTACACCTTC. Translating gives CASSPRIPYGYTF.